This T cell receptor (beta chain) was documented in a study of T-cell memory formation after mild COVID-19. Study-wide context: For the most part, TCR clusters were specific to one donor.

General observations from the study: CD8+ contracting clones occupied EMRA, while CD4+ ones occupied mainly CM and EM.

The CDR3 loop spans 13 amino acids. Germline V gene sequence: CDR1 DFQATT, CDR2 SNEGSKA (reference sequence). The V and J ends lost 6 bases and 6 bases respectively, with 15 bases between them. A word on this clonotype: The antigen remains unidentified.

Researchers used 5'RACE with constant-segment primers to make TCR alpha and TCR beta cDNA libraries that carry sample barcodes and UMIs. A single record per CDR3 protein comes from TCRdb applying MiXCR to the 5' RACE reads. The sample lists 210,000 or so distinct CDR3 sequences, 10% occurring once. The clonotype comes from a man aged 18 to 30 who had mild COVID-19 (a few samples of this study predate the infection). Cell type and time point are not known. This chain links TRBV20-1 with TRBJ1-5, with a tentative D call TRBD1 (6 bases). What was sequenced was PBMCs or a T cell subset sorted from them (not recorded which). The CDR3 nucleotides read TGCAGTGCGTACAGGGACGGGAGTCAGCCCCAGCATTTT. This encodes CSAYRDGSQPQHF.